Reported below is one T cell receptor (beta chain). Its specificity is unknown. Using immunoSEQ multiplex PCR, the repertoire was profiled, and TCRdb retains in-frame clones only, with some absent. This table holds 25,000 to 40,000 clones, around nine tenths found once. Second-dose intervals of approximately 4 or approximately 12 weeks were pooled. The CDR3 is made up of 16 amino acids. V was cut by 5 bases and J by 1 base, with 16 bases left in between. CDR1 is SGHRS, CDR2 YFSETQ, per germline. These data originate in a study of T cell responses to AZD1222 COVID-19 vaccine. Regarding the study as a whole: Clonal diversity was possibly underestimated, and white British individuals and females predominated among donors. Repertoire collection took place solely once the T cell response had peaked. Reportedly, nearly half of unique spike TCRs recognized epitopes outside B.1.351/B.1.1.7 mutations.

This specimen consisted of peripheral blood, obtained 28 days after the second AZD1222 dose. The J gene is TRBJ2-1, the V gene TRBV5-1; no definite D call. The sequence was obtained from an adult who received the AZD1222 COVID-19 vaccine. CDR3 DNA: TGCGCCAGCAGTCATAACGGTGATCAATCCTACAATGAGCAGTTCTTC. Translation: CASSHNGDQSYNEQFF.